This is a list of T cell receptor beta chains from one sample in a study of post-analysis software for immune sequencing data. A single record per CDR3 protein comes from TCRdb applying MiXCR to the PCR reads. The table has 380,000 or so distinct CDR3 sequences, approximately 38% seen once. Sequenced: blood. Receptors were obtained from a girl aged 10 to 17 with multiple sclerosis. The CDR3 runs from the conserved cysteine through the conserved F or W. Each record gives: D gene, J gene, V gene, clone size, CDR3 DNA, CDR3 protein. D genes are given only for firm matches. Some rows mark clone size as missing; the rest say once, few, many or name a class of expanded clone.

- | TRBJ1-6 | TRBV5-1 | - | TGCGCCAGCAGCTTGGAGTCCAACTATGGTTCACCCCTCCACTTT | CASSLESNYGSPLHF
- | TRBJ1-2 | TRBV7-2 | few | TGTGCCAGCAGCTTTGGGGAATCCTATGGCTACACCTTC | CASSFGESYGYTF
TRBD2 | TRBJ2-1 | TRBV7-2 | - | TGTGCCAGCAGCTTAGGAAGCGGGGGGGTCTACGATGAGCAGTTCTTC | CASSLGSGGVYDEQFF
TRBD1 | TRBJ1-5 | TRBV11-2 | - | TGTGCCAGCAGCTCCGGGACAGGGACTTATAGAAATCAGCCCCAGCATTTT | CASSSGTGTYRNQPQHF
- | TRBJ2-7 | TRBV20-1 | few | TGCAGTGCCGAACCCCTAACAGGAGCGGAGAACGAGCAGTACTTC | CSAEPLTGAENEQYF
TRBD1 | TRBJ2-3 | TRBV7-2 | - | TGTGCCAGCAGCGCCGACAGGGGGGATACGCAGTATTTT | CASSADRGDTQYF
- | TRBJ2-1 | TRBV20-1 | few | TGCAGTGCTAGATCCTCCGTTGGACTTCCCTACAATGAGCAGTTCTTC | CSARSSVGLPYNEQFF
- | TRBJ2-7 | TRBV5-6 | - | TGTGCCAGCAGCTCGGCCGGGACGGACTCCTACGAGCAGTACTTC | CASSSAGTDSYEQYF
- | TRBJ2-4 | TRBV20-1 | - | TGCAGTGCTAGAGATGATTGGCGAGGGGCCAAAAACATTCAGTACTTC | CSARDDWRGAKNIQYF
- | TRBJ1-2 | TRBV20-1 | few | TGCAGTGCTAGAGATAAGGGCCGAGAATATGGCTACACCTTC | CSARDKGREYGYTF
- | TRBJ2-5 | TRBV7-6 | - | TGTGCCAGCACACAAGGGGAGACCCAGTACTTC | CASTQGETQYF
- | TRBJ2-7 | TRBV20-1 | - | TGCAGTGCTAGAATTATTCGGGACGTCCACGAGCAGTACTTC | CSARIIRDVHEQYF
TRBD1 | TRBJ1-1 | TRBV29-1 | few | TGCAGCGTTGAATCCGCGGGACAGGGAGCTTTCTTT | CSVESAGQGAFF
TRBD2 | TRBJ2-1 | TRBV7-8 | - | TGTGCCAGCAGTTCCGGACTAGCATTAATAACGCCCTCCTACAATGAGCAGTTCTTC | CASSSGLALITPSYNEQFF
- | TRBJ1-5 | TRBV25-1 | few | TGTGCCAGCAGTGAAATAGGGTCCAGCCAGCCCCAGCATTTT | CASSEIGSSQPQHF
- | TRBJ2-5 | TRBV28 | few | TGTGCCAGCAGTTCCGGGGCACAAGAGACCCAGTACTTC | CASSSGAQETQYF
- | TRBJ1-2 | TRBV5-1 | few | TGCGCCAGCAGCCCACCGGGGAATGCTAACTATGGCTACACCTTC | CASSPPGNANYGYTF
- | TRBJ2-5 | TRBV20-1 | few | TGCAGTCTTTACCAAGAGACCCAGTACTTC | CSLYQETQYF
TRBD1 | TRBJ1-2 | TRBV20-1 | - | TGCAGTGCTACTCCGTGGACAGGGAACTATGGCTACACCTTC | CSATPWTGNYGYTF
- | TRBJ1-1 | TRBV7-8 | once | TGTGCCAGCAGCCCGGGGCGACAGCTGAACACTGAAGCTTGCTTT | CASSPGRQLNTEACF
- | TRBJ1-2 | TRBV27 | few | TGTGCCAGCAGTTTAGGGTCGTACTATGGCTACACCTTC | CASSLGSYYGYTF
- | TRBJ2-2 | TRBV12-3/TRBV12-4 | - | TGTGCCAGCAGTCCTGGGACCGGGGAGCTGTTTTTT | CASSPGTGELFF
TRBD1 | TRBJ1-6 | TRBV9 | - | TGTGCCAGCAGCGTAGTCGACAGGGGGAATTCACCCCTCCACTTT | CASSVVDRGNSPLHF
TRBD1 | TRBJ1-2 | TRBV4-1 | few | TGCGCCAGCAGCCAAGAAACGGGTCAGGGGGCTGGTGGCTACACCTTC | CASSQETGQGAGGYTF
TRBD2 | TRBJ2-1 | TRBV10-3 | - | TGTGCCATCAGTGAGTCGAAGGGCTCAGCGGGGGGGGCGTATGAGCAGTTCTTC | CAISESKGSAGGAYEQFF
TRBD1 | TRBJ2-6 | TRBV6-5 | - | TGTGCCAGCAGTTACAACACCTGGGACAGCTCTGGGGCCAACGTCCTGACTTTC | CASSYNTWDSSGANVLTF
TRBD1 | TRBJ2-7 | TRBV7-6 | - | TGTGCCAGCAGCACCAGACAGGGGGCTTACGAGCAGTACTTC | CASSTRQGAYEQYF
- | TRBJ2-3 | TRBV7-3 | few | TGTGCCAGCAGCTTAGCCGGTCAACACGATACGCAGTATTTT | CASSLAGQHDTQYF
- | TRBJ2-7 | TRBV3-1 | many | TGTGCCAGCAGCCAAGATGCCGTCCACTCGTACGAGCAGTACTTC | CASSQDAVHSYEQYF
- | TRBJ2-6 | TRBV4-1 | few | TGCGCCAGCAGCTCCCTTATGGCCCGGGGGCCCGGGGCCAACGTCCTGACTTTC | CASSSLMARGPGANVLTF
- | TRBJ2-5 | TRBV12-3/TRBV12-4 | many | TGTGCCAGCAGTTTATTAGGCCCCTGGGCCCAGTACTTC | CASSLLGPWAQYF
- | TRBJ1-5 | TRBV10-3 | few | TGTGCCATCAGTGAGTCCGGCAGGGTCCATCAGCCCCAGCATTTT | CAISESGRVHQPQHF
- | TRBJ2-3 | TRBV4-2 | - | TGTACCAGCAGCCAAGATGCATATTCGGATACGCAGTATTTT | CTSSQDAYSDTQYF
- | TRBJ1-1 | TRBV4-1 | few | TGCGCCAGCAGCCAAGGGCGGACCAGTGAAGCTTTCTTT | CASSQGRTSEAFF
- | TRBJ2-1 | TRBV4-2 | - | TGTGCCAGCAGCCAAGAAGGGGGTTGGCAGGGTGTCGCCAATGAGCAGTTCTTC | CASSQEGGWQGVANEQFF